This T cell receptor beta chain emerged from a study of blood T cell repertoires in COVID-19. The wider study: Samples taken during acute and convalescent COVID-19 were collected in the United States, Italy and Spain. T cells, B-cell-depleted T cells, or PBMCs provided the cDNA or gDNA that served as material.

Profiled with immunoSEQ multiplex PCR; TCRdb holds only in-frame clones, not every one. The top ten clones hold 1.5% to 2% of a sample with 400,000 or so clones, roughly 86% of them seen once. Participants were aged roughly 18 to 90 years, lived in around 25 US areas, and enrolled virtually. The receptor was derived from a man between 35 and 55 years old in a cohort exposed to, infected with or recovered from COVID-19 (not recorded which). The sequenced sample consisted of PBMCs or T cells enriched from blood (not recorded which).

The chain's CDR3 is CASSHDDFGYTF. The CDR3 coding sequence is TGTGCCAGCAGCCATGACGACTTTGGCTACACCTTC. The gene calls are TRBV7-2 and TRBJ1-2; D is uncertain. Germline V gene sequence: CDR1 SGHTA, CDR2 FQGNSA. This CDR3 is 12 amino acids long. Trimming stripped 5 bases from V and 7 bases from J, with 11 bases between.